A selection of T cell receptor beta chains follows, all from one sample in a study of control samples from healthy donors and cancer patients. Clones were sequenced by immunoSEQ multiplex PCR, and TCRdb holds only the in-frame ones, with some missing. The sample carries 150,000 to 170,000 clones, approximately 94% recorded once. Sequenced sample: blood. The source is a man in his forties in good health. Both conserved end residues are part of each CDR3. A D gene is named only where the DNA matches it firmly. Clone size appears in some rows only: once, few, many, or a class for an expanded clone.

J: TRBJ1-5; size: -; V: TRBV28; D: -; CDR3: CASSLGPAYQPQHF; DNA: TGTGCCAGCAGTTTAGGCCCGGCTTACCAGCCCCAGCATTTT
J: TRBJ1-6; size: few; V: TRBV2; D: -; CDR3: CASSPWGADSPLHF; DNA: TGTGCCAGCAGTCCCTGGGGGGCAGACTCACCCCTCCACTTT
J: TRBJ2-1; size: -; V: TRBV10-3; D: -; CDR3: CAISNYNEQFF; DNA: TGTGCCATCAGTAACTACAATGAGCAGTTCTTC
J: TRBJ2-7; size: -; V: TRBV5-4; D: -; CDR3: CASSLEAGRHEQYF; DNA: TGTGCCAGCAGCTTGGAGGCAGGTCGCCACGAGCAGTACTTC
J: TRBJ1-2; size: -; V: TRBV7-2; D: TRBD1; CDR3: CASSLVPGGGVLGYTF; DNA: TGTGCCAGCAGCTTAGTACCAGGGGGCGGGGTATTGGGCTACACCTTC
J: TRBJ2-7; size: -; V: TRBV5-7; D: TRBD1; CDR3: CASRLGPGQLNYEQYF; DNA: TGTGCCAGCAGACTCGGACCGGGACAGCTAAACTACGAGCAGTACTTC
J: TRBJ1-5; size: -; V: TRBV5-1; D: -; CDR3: CASSLGGADQPQHF; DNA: TGCGCCAGCAGCTTGGGGGGGGCAGATCAGCCCCAGCATTTT
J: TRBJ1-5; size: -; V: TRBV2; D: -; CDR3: CASTHGTPSNQPQHF; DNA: TGTGCCAGCACCCACGGGACACCAAGCAATCAGCCCCAGCATTTT
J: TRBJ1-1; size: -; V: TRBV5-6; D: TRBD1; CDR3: CASSLVGQGRGSFF; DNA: TGTGCCAGCAGCTTGGTGGGACAGGGGAGGGGGTCTTTCTTT
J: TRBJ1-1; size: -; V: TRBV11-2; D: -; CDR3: CASSLAANTEAFF; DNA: TGTGCCAGCAGCTTAGCGGCGAACACTGAAGCTTTCTTT
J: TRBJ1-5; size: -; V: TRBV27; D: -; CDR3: CASSSNTGTHSNQPQHF; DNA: TGTGCCAGCAGTTCAAATACAGGGACCCATAGCAATCAGCCCCAGCATTTT
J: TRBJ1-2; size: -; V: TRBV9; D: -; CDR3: CASSVGGRGYTF; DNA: TGTGCCAGCAGCGTAGGAGGGCGCGGCTACACCTTC
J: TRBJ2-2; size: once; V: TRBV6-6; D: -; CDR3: CASSYSNIAGELFF; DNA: TGTGCCAGCAGTTACTCGAATATTGCCGGGGAGCTGTTTTTT
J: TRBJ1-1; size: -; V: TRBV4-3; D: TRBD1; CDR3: CASSAPPGGSNTEAFF; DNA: TGCGCCAGCAGCGCTCCTCCAGGGGGCTCGAACACTGAAGCTTTCTTT
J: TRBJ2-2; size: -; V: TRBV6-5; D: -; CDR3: CASGAYSNTGELFF; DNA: TGTGCCAGCGGAGCATACTCGAACACCGGGGAGCTGTTTTTT
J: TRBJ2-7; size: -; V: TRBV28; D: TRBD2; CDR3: CASSLASGGAISYEQYF; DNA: TGTGCCAGCAGTTTGGCTAGCGGGGGGGCTATATCCTACGAGCAGTACTTC
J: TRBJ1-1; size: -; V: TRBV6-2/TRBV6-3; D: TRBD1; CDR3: CASSTTGAVSAFF; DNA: TGTGCCAGCAGTACGACAGGGGCAGTTTCAGCTTTCTTT
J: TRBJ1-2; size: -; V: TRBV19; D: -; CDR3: CASSDARGAANYGYTF; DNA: TGTGCCAGTAGCGACGCGCGGGGCGCAGCTAACTATGGCTACACCTTC
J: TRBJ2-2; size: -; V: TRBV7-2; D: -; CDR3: CASSAVRTGELFF; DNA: TGTGCCAGCAGCGCCGTCCGGACCGGGGAGCTGTTTTTT
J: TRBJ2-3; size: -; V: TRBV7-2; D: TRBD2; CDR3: CASSLTSGDTDTQYF; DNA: TGTGCCAGCAGCTTAACTAGCGGGGACACAGATACGCAGTATTTT
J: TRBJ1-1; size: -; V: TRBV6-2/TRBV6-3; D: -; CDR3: CASSRGGFTYTEAFF; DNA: TGTGCCAGCAGTCGAGGGGGATTTACCTACACTGAAGCTTTCTTT
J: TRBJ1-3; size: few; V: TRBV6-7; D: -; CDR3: CASRGGARRPGNTIYF; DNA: TGTGCCAGCAGGGGGGGGGCCCGAAGACCTGGAAACACCATATATTTT
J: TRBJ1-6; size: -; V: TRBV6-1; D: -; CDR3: CASSEPEGSPPLHF; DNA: TGTGCCAGCAGTGAACCGGAGGGATCGCCACCCCTCCACTTT
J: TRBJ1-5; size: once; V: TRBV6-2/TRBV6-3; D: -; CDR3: CASSTPPNQPQHF; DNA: TGTGCCAGCAGTACACCGCCTAATCAGCCCCAGCATTTT
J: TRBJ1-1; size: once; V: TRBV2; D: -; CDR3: CASSEASGPIEAFF; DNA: TGTGCCAGCAGTGAAGCGTCGGGGCCCATCGAAGCTTTCTTT
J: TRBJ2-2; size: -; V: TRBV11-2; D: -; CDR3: CASSHLTGIGTGELFF; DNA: TGTGCCAGCAGCCACCTAACGGGGATTGGGACCGGGGAGCTGTTTTTT
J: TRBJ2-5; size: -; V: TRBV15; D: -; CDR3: CASRSDWMETQYF; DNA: TGTGCCTCCCGGTCGGACTGGATGGAGACCCAGTACTTC
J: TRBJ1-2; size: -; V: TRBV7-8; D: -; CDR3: CASSLTRGGYTF; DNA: TGTGCCAGCAGCTTAACGCGAGGTGGCTACACCTTC
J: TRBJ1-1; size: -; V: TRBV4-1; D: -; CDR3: CASSHVTNAEAFF; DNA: TGCGCCAGCAGCCACGTGACCAACGCTGAAGCTTTCTTT
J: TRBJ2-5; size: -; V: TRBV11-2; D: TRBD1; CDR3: CASRKQGAVETQYF; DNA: TGTGCCAGCAGAAAGCAGGGGGCTGTGGAGACCCAGTACTTC
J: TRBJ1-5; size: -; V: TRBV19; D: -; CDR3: CASSITGNQPQHF; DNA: TGTGCCAGTAGTATAACCGGCAATCAGCCCCAGCATTTT
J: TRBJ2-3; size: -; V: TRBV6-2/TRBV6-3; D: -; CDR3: CASSSPPRGNTQYF; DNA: TGTGCCAGCAGTTCCCCTCCCAGGGGCAATACGCAGTATTTT
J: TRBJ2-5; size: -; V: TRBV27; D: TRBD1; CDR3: CASSLTGAAGFKETQYF; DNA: TGTGCCAGCAGTCTAACAGGGGCGGCAGGGTTTAAGGAGACCCAGTACTTC
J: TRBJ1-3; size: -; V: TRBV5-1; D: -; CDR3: CASSPDNSGNTIYF; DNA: TGCGCCAGCAGCCCTGACAACTCTGGAAACACCATATATTTT
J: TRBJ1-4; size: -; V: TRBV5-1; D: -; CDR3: CASSPDLEKLFF; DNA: TGCGCCAGCAGCCCGGATCTTGAAAAACTGTTTTTT
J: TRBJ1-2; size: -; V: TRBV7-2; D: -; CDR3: CASSDSGGNYGYTF; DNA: TGTGCCAGCAGCGACTCTGGGGGTAACTATGGCTACACCTTC
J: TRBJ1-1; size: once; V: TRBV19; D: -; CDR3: CASSKNGNTEAFF; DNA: TGTGCCAGTAGTAAAAACGGGAACACTGAAGCTTTCTTT
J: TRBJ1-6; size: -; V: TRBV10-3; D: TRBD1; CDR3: CAISDSDRGLANSPLHF; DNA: TGTGCCATCAGTGATTCGGACAGGGGGTTGGCTAATTCACCCCTCCACTTT
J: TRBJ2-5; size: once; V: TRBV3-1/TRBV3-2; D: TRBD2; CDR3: CASSQDTRLAGGLETQYF; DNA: TGTGCCAGCAGCCAAGATACGAGACTAGCGGGGGGTTTAGAGACCCAGTACTTC
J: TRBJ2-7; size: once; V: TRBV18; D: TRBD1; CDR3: CASSPTGVPYEQYF; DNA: TGTGCCAGCTCACCTACAGGGGTCCCATACGAGCAGTACTTC
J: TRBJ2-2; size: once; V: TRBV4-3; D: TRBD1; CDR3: CASSQDDRVGELFF; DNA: TGCGCCAGCAGCCAAGATGACAGGGTGGGGGAGCTGTTTTTT
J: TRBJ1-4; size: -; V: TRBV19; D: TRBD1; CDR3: CASRMGGQGGKLFF; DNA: TGTGCCAGTAGGATGGGAGGACAGGGGGGAAAACTGTTTTTT
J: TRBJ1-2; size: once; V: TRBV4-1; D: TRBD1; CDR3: CASSQATGGGYGYTF; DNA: TGCGCCAGCAGCCAAGCGACAGGGGGCGGCTATGGCTACACCTTC
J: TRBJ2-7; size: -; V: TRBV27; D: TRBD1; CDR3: CASSLGTGSEQYF; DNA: TGTGCCAGCAGTCTAGGGACAGGGAGTGAGCAGTACTTC
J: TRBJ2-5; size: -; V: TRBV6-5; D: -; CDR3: CASSRGLGETQYF; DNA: TGTGCCAGCAGCCGGGGTCTTGGAGAGACCCAGTACTTC
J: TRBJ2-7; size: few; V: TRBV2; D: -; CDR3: CASSAPAQPPYEQYF; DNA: TGTGCCAGCAGTGCCCCCGCACAGCCGCCCTACGAGCAGTACTTC
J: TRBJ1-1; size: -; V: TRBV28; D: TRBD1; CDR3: CASSSPGQGEATEAFF; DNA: TGTGCCAGCAGTTCCCCAGGACAGGGGGAGGCCACTGAAGCTTTCTTT
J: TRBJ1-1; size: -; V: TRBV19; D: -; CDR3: CASSPRSPIGVTEAFF; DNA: TGTGCCAGTAGCCCCCGGTCCCCGATTGGGGTGACTGAAGCTTTCTTT
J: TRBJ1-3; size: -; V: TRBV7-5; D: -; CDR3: CVRSLQVATGAGNTIYF; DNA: -
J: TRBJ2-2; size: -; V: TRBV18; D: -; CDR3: CASSPPNTGELFF; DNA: TGTGCCAGCTCACCACCGAACACCGGGGAGCTGTTTTTT
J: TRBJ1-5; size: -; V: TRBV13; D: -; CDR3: CASGVGADQPQHF; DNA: TGTGCCAGCGGGGTGGGAGCGGATCAGCCCCAGCATTTT
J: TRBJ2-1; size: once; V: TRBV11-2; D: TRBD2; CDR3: CASSPVAGGGEQFF; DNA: TGTGCCAGCAGTCCCGTAGCGGGGGGGGGTGAGCAGTTCTTC
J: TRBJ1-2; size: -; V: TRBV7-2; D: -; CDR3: CASSPANYGYTF; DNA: TGTGCCAGCAGCCCCGCTAACTATGGCTACACCTTC
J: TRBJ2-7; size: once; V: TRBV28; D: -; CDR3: CASSRQYEQYF; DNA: TGTGCCAGCAGTCGTCAGTACGAGCAGTACTTC